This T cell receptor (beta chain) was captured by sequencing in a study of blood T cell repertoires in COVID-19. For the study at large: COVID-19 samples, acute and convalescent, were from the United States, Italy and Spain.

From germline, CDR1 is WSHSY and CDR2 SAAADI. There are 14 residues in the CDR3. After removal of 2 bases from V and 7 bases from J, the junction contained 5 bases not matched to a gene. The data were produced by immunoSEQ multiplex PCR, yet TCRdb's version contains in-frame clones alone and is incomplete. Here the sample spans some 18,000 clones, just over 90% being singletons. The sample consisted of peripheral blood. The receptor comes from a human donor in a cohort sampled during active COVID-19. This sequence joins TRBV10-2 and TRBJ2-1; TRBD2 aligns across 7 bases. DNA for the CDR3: TGCGCCAGCAGTGAGACGACTAGCTTGAATGAGCAGTTCTTC. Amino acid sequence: CASSETTSLNEQFF.